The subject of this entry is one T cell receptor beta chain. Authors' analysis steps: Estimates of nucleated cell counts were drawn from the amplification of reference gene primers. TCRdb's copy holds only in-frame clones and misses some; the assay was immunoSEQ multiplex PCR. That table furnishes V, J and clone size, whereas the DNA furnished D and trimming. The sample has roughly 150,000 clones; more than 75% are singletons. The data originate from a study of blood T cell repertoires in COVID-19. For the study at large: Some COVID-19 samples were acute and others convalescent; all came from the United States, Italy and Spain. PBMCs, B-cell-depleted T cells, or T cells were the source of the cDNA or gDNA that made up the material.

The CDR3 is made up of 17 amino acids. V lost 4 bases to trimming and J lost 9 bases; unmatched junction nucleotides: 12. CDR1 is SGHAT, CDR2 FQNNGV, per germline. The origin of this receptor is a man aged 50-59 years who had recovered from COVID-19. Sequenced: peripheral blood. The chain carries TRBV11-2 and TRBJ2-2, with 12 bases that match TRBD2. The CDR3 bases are TGTGCCAGCAGCTCACTCCAGACTAGCGGGAGTAATCGGGAGCTGTTTTTT. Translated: CASSSLQTSGSNRELFF.